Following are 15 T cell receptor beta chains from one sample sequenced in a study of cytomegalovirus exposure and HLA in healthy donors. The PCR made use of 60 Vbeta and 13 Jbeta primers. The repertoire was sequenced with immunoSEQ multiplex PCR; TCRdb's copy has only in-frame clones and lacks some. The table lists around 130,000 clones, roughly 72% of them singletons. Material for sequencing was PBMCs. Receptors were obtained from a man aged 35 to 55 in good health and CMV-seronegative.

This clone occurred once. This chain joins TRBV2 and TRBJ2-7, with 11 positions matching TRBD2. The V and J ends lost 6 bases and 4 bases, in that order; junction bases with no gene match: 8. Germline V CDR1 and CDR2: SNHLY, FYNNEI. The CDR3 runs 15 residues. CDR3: CASRPASGRTYEQYF. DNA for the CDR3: TGTGCCAGCAGGCCGGCTAGCGGGAGGACTTACGAGCAGTACTTC.

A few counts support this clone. CDR3: CASSYSPYNSPLHF. The CDR3 region has the DNA TGTGCCAGCAGCTACAGCCCCTATAATTCACCCCTCCACTTT. The V call is TRBV6-1, the J call TRBJ1-6; D gene uncertain. The CDR3 contains 14 residues. Germline V CDR1 and CDR2: MNHNS, SASEGT. Trimming pared 6 bases from V and 2 bases from J, leaving 8 bases between.

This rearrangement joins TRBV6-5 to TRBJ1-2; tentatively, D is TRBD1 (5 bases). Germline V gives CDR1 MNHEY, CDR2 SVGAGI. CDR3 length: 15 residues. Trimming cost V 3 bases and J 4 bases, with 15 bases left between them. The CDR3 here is CASSYGRDYSYGYTF. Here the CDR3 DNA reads TGTGCCAGCAGTTATGGCAGGGACTATAGCTATGGCTACACCTTC.

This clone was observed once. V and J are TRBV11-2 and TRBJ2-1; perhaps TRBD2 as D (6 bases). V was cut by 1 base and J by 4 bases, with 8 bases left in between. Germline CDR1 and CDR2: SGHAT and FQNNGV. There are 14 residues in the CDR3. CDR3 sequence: CASSLAGRYNEQFF. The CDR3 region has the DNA TGTGCCAGCAGCTTAGCCGGGAGATACAATGAGCAGTTCTTC.

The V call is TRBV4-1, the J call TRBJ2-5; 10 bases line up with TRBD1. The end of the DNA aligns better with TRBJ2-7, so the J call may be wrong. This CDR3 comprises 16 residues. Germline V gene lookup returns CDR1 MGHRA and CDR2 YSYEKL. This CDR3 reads CASSQRGQGSSYEQYF. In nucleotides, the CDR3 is TGCGCCAGCAGCCAGCGGGGACAGGGGTCCTCCTACGAGCAGTACTTC.

In DNA, the CDR3 is TGTGCCAGCAGAGGACAGGGGTCATCCTACGAGCAGTACTTC. As protein: CASRGQGSSYEQYF. The J gene is TRBJ2-7, the V gene TRBV28, with 9 positions matching TRBD1. Per germline, CDR1 MDHEN and CDR2 SYDVKM. This CDR3 contains 14 residues. V shed 6 bases and J 1 base; nucleotides not matched to a gene: 4. Together with reference TRBV28 and TRBJ2-7, the CDR3 gives the full variable domain: DVKVTQSSRYLVKRTGEKVFLECVQDMDHENMFWYRQDPGLGLRLIYFSYDVKMKEKGDIPEGYSVSREKKERFSLILESASTNQTSMYLCASRGQGSSYEQYFGPGTRLTVT.

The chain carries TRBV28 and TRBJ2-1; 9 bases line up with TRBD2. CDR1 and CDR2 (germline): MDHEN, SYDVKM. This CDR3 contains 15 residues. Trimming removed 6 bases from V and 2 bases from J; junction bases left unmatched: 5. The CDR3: CASSEASGTYNEQFF. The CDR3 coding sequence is TGTGCCAGCAGCGAGGCTAGCGGGACCTACAATGAGCAGTTCTTC.

The CDR3 is CSVAIGTGSNYGYTF. The CDR3 bases are TGCAGCGTTGCAATAGGGACAGGATCTAACTATGGCTACACCTTC. The genes are TRBV29-1 and TRBJ1-2; 8 bases agree with TRBD1. CDR1 SQVTM and CDR2 ANQGSEA come from the germline V gene. This CDR3 contains 15 residues. After removal of 4 bases from V and 0 bases from J, the junction contained 7 bases not matched to a gene.

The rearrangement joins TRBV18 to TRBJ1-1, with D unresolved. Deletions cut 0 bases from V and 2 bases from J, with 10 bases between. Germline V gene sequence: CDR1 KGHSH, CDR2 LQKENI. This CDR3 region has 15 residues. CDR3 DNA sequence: TGTGCCAGCTCACCACCAAACGGGGTAAACACTGAAGCTTTCTTT. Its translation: CASSPPNGVNTEAFF.

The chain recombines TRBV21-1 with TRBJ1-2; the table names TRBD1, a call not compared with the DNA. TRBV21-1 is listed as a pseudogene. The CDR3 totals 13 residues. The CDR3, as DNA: TGTGCCAGCAGGGGGTGCGACAGTTATGGCTACACCTTC. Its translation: CASRGCDSYGYTF.

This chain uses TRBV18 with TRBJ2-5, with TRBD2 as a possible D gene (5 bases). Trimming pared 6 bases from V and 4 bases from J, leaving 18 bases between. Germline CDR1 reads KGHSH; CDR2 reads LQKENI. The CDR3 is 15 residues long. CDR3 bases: TGTGCCAGCTCGGACCGTCGGGGTGGGAGAGAGACCCAGTACTTC. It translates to CASSDRRGGRETQYF.

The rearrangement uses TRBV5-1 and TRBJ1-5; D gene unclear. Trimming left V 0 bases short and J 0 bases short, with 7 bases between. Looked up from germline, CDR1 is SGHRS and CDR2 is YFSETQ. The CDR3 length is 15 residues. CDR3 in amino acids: CASSLGGNSNQPQHF. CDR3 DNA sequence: TGCGCCAGCAGCTTGGGCGGGAATAGCAATCAGCCCCAGCATTTT.

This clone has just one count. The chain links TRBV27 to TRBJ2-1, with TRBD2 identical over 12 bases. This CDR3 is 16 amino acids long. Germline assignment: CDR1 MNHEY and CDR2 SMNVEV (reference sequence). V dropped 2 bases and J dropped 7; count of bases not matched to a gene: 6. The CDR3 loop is CASSLIRTSGVNEQFF. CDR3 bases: TGTGCCAGCAGTTTAATCCGGACTAGCGGGGTGAATGAGCAGTTCTTC.

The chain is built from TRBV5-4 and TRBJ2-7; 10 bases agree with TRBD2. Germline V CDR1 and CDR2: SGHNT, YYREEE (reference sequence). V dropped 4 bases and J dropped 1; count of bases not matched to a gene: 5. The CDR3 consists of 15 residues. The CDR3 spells CASSIRTSGSYEQYF. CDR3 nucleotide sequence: TGTGCCAGCAGCATCAGGACTAGCGGATCCTACGAGCAGTACTTC.

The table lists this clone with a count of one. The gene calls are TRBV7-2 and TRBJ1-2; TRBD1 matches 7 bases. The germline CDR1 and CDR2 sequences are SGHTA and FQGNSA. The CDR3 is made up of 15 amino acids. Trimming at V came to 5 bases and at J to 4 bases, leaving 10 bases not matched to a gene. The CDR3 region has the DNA TGTGCCAGCAGCCCCCCCACAGGGGTCCCCTATGGCTACACCTTC. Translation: CASSPPTGVPYGYTF.